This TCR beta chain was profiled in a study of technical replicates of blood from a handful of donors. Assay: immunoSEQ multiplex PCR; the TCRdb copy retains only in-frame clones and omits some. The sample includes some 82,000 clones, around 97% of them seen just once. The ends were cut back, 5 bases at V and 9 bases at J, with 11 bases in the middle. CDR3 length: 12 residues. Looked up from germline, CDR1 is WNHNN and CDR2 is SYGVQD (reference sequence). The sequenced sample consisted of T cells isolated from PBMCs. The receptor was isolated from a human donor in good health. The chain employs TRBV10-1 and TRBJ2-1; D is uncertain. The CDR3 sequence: CASSQDRSEQFF. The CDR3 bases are TGCGCCAGCAGTCAAGACCGGAGTGAGCAGTTCTTC.